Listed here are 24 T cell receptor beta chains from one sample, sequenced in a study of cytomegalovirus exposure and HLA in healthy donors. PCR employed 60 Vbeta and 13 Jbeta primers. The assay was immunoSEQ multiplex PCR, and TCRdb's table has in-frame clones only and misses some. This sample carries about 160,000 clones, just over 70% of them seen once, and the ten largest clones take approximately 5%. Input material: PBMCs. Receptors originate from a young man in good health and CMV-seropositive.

This CDR3 reads CASSRTSDINEQFF. CDR3 coding DNA: TGTGCCAGTAGTAGGACTAGCGATATCAATGAGCAGTTCTTC. The chain links TRBV19 to TRBJ2-1; 9 nucleotides align to TRBD2. This CDR3 spans 14 amino acids. The trim removed 4 bases at V and 6 bases at J, leaving 4 bases unmatched. Germline CDR1 LNHDA, CDR2 SQIVND (reference sequence).

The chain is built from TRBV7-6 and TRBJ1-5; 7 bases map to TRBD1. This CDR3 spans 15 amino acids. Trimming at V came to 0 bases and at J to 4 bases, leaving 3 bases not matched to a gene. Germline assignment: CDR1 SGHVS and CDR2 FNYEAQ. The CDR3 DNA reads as TGTGCCAGCAGCTTAGCAGGGGGCATGAATCAGCCCCAGCATTTT. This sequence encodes CASSLAGGMNQPQHF.

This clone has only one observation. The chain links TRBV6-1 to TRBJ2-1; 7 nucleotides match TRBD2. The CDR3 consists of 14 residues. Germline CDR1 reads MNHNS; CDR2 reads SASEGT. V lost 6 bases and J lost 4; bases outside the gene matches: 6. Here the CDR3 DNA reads TGTGCCAGCAGACAGCGGGGAGAGTACAATGAGCAGTTCTTC. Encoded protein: CASRQRGEYNEQFF.

The DNA for the CDR3 is TGTGCCAGTAGTTCAGTCCGGGACAGGATTAATGAAAAACTGTTTTTT. Translated: CASSSVRDRINEKLFF. The chain has TRBV19 and TRBJ1-4, with 8 bases identical to TRBD1. The ends lost 5 bases at V and 4 bases at J; junction bases unmatched: 9. This CDR3 has 16 residues. Germline V gene lookup returns CDR1 LNHDA and CDR2 SQIVND (reference sequence).

The CDR3 is CASSKGDYHTDTQYF. CDR3 nucleotide sequence: TGTGCCAGCAGCAAGGGGGACTACCACACAGATACGCAGTATTTT. The chain carries TRBV7-3 and TRBJ2-3, with D perhaps matching TRBD2 (7 bases). The CDR3 has 15 amino acids. Germline V gene data show CDR1 as SGHTA and CDR2 as FQGTGA. V dropped 5 bases and J dropped 2 bases, with 14 bases sitting between them.

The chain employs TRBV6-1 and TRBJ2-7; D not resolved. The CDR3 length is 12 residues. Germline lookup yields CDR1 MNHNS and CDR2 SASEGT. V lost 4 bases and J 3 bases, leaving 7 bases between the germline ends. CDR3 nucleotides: TGTGCCAGCAGTGTAGTGGGCTACGAGCAGTACGTC. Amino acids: CASSVVGYEQYV.

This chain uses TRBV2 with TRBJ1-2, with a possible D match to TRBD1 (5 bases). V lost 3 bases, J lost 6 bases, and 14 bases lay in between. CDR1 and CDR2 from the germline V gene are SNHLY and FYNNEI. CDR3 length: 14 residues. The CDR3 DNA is TGTGCCAGCAGTGACGACAGTTACTATAATGGCTACACCTTC. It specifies CASSDDSYYNGYTF.

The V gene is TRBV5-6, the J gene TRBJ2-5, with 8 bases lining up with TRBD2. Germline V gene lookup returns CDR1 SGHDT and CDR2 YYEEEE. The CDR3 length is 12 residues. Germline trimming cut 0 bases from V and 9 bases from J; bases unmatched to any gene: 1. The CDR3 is CASSLARGAQYF. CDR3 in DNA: TGTGCCAGCAGCTTGGCGCGGGGGGCCCAGTACTTC.

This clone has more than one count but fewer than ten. The CDR3 nucleotides read TGTGCCAGCAGCCTGACGGACTACGAGCAGTACGTC. Its protein product is CASSLTDYEQYV. The chain is built from TRBV2 and TRBJ2-7; D not resolved. Germline CDR1 and CDR2: SNHLY and FYNNEI. V was cut by 6 bases and J by 3 bases, with 9 bases left in between. The CDR3 runs to 12 residues.

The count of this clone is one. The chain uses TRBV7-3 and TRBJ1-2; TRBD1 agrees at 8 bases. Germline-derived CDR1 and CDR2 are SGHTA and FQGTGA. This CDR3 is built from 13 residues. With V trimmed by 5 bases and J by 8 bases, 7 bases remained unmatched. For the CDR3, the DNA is TGTGCCAGCAGCAAACAGGGGGGAAACGGCTACACCTTC. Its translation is CASSKQGGNGYTF.

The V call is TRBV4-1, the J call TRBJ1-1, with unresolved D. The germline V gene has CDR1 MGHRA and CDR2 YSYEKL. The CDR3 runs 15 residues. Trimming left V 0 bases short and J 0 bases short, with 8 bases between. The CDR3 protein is CASSQERPVNTEAFF. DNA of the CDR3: TGCGCCAGCAGCCAAGAACGCCCAGTGAACACTGAAGCTTTCTTT.

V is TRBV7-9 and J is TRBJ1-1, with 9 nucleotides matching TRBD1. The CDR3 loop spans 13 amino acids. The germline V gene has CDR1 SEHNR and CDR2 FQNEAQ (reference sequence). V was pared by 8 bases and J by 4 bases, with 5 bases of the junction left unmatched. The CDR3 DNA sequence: TGTGCCAGCGGGCAGGACAGGGGCACTGAAGCTTTCTTT. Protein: CASGQDRGTEAFF.

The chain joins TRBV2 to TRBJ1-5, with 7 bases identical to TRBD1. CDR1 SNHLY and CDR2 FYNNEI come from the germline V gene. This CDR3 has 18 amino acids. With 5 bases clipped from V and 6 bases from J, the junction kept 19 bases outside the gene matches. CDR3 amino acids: CASSSLRGRVNFGQPQHF. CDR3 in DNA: TGTGCCAGCAGTTCACTAAGGGGGCGGGTTAATTTCGGTCAGCCCCAGCATTTT.

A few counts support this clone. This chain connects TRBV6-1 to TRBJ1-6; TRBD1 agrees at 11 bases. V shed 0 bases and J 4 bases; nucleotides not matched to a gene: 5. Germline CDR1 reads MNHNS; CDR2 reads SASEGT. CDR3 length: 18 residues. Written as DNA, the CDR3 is TGTGCCAGCAGTGAAGCGACCGGGACAGGGGGTTATAATTCACCCCTCCACTTT. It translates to CASSEATGTGGYNSPLHF.

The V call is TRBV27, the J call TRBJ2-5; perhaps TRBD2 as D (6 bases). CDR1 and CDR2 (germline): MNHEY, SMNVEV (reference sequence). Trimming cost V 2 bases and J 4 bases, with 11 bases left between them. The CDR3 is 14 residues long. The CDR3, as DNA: TGTGCCAGCAGTTTAAGGGGAGGTGGAGAGACCCAGTACTTC. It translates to CASSLRGGGETQYF.

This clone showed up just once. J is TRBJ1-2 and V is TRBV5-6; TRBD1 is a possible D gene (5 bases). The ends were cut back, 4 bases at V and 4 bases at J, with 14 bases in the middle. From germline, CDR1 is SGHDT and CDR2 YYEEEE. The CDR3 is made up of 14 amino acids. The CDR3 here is CASSAGGVSYGYTF. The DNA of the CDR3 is TGTGCCAGCAGCGCCGGAGGGGTCTCCTATGGCTACACCTTC.

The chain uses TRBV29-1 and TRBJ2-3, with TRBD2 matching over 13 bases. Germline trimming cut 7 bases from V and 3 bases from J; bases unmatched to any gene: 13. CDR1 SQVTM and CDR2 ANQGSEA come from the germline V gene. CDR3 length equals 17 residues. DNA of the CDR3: TGCAGCGGGGAATTTAGACTAGCGGGAGGTCGGACAGATACGCAGTATTTT. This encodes CSGEFRLAGGRTDTQYF.

The CDR3 region has the DNA TGTGCCAGCAGACTAGGAGGGACCTCCTACGAGCAGTACGTC. Translating gives CASRLGGTSYEQYV. The V call is TRBV6-1, the J call TRBJ2-7; TRBD2 might be the D (6 bases). Germline-derived CDR1 and CDR2 are MNHNS and SASEGT. The CDR3 consists of 14 residues. The V and J ends lost 6 bases and 0 bases respectively, with 12 bases between them.

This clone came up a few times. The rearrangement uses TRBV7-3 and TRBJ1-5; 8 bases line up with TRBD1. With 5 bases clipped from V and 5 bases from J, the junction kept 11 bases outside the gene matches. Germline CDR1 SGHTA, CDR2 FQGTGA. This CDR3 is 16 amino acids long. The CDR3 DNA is TGTGCCAGCAGCACACGGACCGACAGGGGCTATCAGCCCCAGCATTTT. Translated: CASSTRTDRGYQPQHF.

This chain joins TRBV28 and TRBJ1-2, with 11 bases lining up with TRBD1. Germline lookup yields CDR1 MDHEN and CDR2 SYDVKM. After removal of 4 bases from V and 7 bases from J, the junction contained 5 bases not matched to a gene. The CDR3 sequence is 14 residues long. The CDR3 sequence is CASSSLGTGGGYTF. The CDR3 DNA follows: TGTGCCAGCAGTTCCCTAGGGACAGGGGGTGGCTACACCTTC.

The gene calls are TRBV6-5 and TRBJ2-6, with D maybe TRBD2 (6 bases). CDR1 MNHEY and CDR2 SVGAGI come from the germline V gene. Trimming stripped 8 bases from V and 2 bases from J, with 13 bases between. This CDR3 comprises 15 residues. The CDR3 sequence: CASRGAGPGANVLTF. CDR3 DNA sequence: TGTGCCAGCCGTGGGGCGGGGCCTGGGGCCAACGTCCTGACTTTC.

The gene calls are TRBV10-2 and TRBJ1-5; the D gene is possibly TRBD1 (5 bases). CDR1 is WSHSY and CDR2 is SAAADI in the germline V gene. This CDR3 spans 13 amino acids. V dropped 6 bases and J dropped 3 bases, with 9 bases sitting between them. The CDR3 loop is CASSETVNQPQHF. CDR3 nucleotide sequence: TGCGCCAGCAGCGAGACAGTCAATCAGCCCCAGCATTTT.

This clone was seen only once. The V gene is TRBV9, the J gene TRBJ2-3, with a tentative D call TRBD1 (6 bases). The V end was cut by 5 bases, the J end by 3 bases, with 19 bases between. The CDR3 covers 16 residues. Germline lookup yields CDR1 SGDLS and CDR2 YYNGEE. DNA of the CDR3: TGTGCCAGCAGGCCCCCAGGGGCGGGTTCAACAGATACGCAGTATTTT. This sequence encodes CASRPPGAGSTDTQYF.

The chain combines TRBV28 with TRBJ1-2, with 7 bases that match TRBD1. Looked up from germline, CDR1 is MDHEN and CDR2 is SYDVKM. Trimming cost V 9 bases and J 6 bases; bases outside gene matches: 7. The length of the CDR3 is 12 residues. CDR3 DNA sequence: TGTGCCAGTCAAGGACAGGTGGATGGCTACACCTTC. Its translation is CASQGQVDGYTF.